The subject of this entry is one TCR beta chain. Its antigen is currently unknown. The sample originates from a study of immune evolution from preneoplasia to lung adenocarcinoma. Overall study: HLA loss of heterozygosity: about 7% AIS, about 15% MIA, about 30% ADC, none AAH.

Method: immunoSEQ multiplex PCR; TCRdb's copy keeps in-frame clones and lacks some. The sample lists 12,000 to 15,000 clones, approximately 80% seen once, with approximately 3% in the top ten. Resections took place in Japan or China from 2014 to 2017. This CDR3 has 13 amino acids. Germline-derived CDR1 and CDR2 are MNHNS and SASEGT. V lost 10 bases and J lost 4, with 16 bases in between. General observations from the study: KRAS-mutant nodules had the highest T cell clonality. Top clone share appeared to fall from AAH through AIS, MIA, adenocarcinoma.

This TCR was recovered from a person aged 60-80 years with lung adenocarcinoma. The sequencing input was FFPE minimally invasive lung adenocarcinoma tissue. The chain links TRBV6-1 to TRBJ1-2; a weak D match, TRBD1 (6 bases). The CDR3 nucleotides read TGTGCCACAATGACAGGCCTGGCCTATGGCTACACCTTC. Protein sequence: CATMTGLAYGYTF.